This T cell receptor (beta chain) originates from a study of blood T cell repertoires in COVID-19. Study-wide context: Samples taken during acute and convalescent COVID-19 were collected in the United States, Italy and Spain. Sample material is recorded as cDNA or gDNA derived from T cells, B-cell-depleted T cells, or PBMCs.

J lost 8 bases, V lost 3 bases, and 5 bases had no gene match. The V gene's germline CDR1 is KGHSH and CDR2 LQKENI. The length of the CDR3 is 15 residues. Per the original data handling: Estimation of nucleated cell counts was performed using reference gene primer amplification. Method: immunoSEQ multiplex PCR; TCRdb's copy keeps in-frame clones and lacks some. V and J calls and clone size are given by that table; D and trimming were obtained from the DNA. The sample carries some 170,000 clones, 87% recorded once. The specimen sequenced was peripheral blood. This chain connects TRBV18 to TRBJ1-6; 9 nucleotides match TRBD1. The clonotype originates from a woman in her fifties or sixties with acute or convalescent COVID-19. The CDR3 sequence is CASSPTRTGDSPLHF. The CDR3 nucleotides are TGTGCCAGCTCACCTACTAGGACAGGGGATTCACCCCTCCACTTT.